The 27 T cell receptor beta chains listed next were all sequenced from one sample in a study of blood T cell repertoires in COVID-19. Measured with immunoSEQ multiplex PCR; TCRdb has only the in-frame clones, and not every one. The sample lists over 100,000 clones; around 84% were seen once. Sequencing input: PBMCs or T cells enriched from blood (not recorded which). Every receptor here comes from a woman under 40 who had recovered from COVID-19.

This chain links TRBV15 with TRBJ2-7, with 9 nucleotides matching TRBD1. Germline V gives CDR1 LNHNV, CDR2 YYDKDF (reference sequence). This CDR3 spans 14 amino acids. V lost 5 bases and J lost 5; bases outside the gene matches: 7. The CDR3 DNA is TGTGCCACCAGCGAAGGGACAGGGTTCGACGAGCAGTACTTC. Residues: CATSEGTGFDEQYF.

This clone was detected once. The V gene is TRBV5-5, the J gene TRBJ2-7; TRBD1 agrees at 7 bases. The V gene's germline CDR1 is SGHKS and CDR2 YYEKEE (reference sequence). The CDR3 length is 14 residues. J gave up 7 bases and V 1 base, and 8 bases lay outside the gene matches. The CDR3 DNA reads TGTGCCAGCAGCTTGTTACAGGGGTTGGGGGAGCAGTACTTC. It translates to CASSLLQGLGEQYF.

As concerns this clone: One end of the junction fails to match germline, which may point to a read error. J is TRBJ1-1 and V is TRBV4-1, with a weak D call TRBD1 (6 bases). CDR3 length equals 17 residues. Germline V gene sequence: CDR1 MGHRA, CDR2 YSYEKL. The CDR3 loop is CASSQYRDLSLNTEAFF. In DNA form, the CDR3 reads TGCGCCAGCAGCCAGTACAGGGACCTCTCTTTGAATACTGAAGCTTTCTTT.

This rearrangement joins TRBV5-5 to TRBJ2-1; TRBD2 aligns across 10 bases. The CDR3 runs to 16 residues. CDR1 and CDR2 from the germline V gene are SGHKS and YYEKEE (reference sequence). The V segment lost 4 bases and the J segment 7 bases; nucleotides outside the gene matches: 11. CDR3 DNA sequence: TGTGCCAGCAGCCCCGTCCTAGCGGGAGCCTGGAATGAGCAGTTCTTC. It is translated as CASSPVLAGAWNEQFF.

V usage is TRBV19 and J usage is TRBJ2-7; the match to TRBD1 covers 7 bases. CDR3 length: 14 amino acids. The germline gives CDR1 LNHDA, CDR2 SQIVND (reference sequence). Trimming cost V 2 bases and J 2 bases; bases outside gene matches: 3. This CDR3 is CASSIQGDPYEQYF. The CDR3 region has the DNA TGTGCCAGTAGTATACAGGGGGATCCCTACGAGCAGTACTTC.

The rearrangement joins TRBV25-1 to TRBJ2-1; weak D call: TRBD2 (5 bases). The CDR3 has 18 residues. Germline loops: CDR1 MGHDK, CDR2 SYGVNS. The ends were cut back, 3 bases at V and 0 bases at J, with 18 bases in the middle. The DNA of the CDR3 is TGTGCCAGCAGTGAGTCCCCTCTACGGGAAAGCTCCTACAATGAGCAGTTCTTC. Translation: CASSESPLRESSYNEQFF.

V usage is TRBV2 and J usage is TRBJ2-1; D call uncertain. The V end was cut by 6 bases, the J end by 0 bases, with 9 bases between. The CDR3 length is 14 residues. Germline CDR1 and CDR2: SNHLY and FYNNEI. In DNA, the CDR3 is TGTGCCAGCAGGTGGCGGAGCTCCTACAATGAGCAGTTCTTC. Protein sequence: CASRWRSSYNEQFF.

Notes on this clone: The same CDR3 is also encoded by other DNA sequences in this sample. The chain recombines TRBV28 with TRBJ1-2; 8 bases align to TRBD1. The CDR3 is 14 amino acids. With 6 bases clipped from V and 8 bases from J, the junction kept 11 bases outside the gene matches. Germline V gene sequence: CDR1 MDHEN, CDR2 SYDVKM. In DNA, the CDR3 is TGTGCCAGCAGCCGAGACAGGGGACGAGGAGGCTACACCTTC. Residues: CASSRDRGRGGYTF.

This chain uses TRBV11-3 with TRBJ2-2; D may be TRBD2 (5 bases). The CDR3 consists of 14 residues. CDR1 and CDR2 (germline): SGHNT, YENEEA. Trimming removed 5 bases at V and 8 bases at J, with 15 bases between. The chain's CDR3 is CASSRTRSPGELFF. The CDR3 coding sequence is TGTGCCAGCAGCAGAACTAGGAGCCCTGGGGAGCTGTTTTTT.

V and J are TRBV6-1 and TRBJ1-5; tentative D call: TRBD1 (6 bases). Germline V gene lookup returns CDR1 MNHNS and CDR2 SASEGT. The CDR3 loop spans 18 amino acids. V was cut by 3 bases and J by 5 bases, with 23 bases left in between. The CDR3 is CASSDPPTGGVGDQPQHF. The CDR3 DNA reads TGTGCCAGCAGTGATCCCCCGACGGGGGGCGTCGGGGATCAGCCCCAGCATTTT.

The chain employs TRBV24-1 and TRBJ2-3; 13 bases match TRBD2. V shed 5 bases, J shed 6 bases, and the junction held 10 bases outside the gene matches. The CDR3 length is 17 residues. Germline-derived CDR1 and CDR2 are KGHDR and SFDVKD. The CDR3 protein is CATSVMSGTSGKDTQYF. CDR3 DNA: TGTGCCACCAGTGTCATGTCGGGGACTAGCGGGAAGGATACGCAGTATTTT.

The V call is TRBV5-1, the J call TRBJ1-6, with D possibly TRBD1 on 6 matching bases. This CDR3 has 14 amino acids. Germline CDR1 SGHRS, CDR2 YFSETQ. V dropped 0 bases and J dropped 6 bases, with 7 bases sitting between them. The CDR3 spells CASSLGRGNSPLHF. For the CDR3, the DNA is TGCGCCAGCAGCTTGGGCAGGGGTAATTCACCCCTCCACTTT.

The chain has TRBV7-2 and TRBJ2-5, with 8 bases that match TRBD1. V shed 4 bases, J shed 7 bases, and the junction held 11 bases outside the gene matches. Germline lookup yields CDR1 SGHTA and CDR2 FQGNSA. This CDR3 has 15 amino acids. The CDR3 nucleotides are TGTGCCAGCAGCTCCCAAGGACAGGGCCTAGGGACCCAGTACTTC. Its protein product is CASSSQGQGLGTQYF. Looking up the rest from reference TRBV7-2 and TRBJ2-5 gives the full variable domain: GAGVSQSPSNKVTEKGKDVELRCDPISGHTALYWYRQSLGQGLEFLIYFQGNSAPDKSGLPSDRFSAERTGGSVSTLTIQRTQQEDSAVYLCASSSQGQGLGTQYFGPGTRLLVL.

The chain is built from TRBV7-9 and TRBJ1-1; TRBD1 is a possible D gene (5 bases). Germline V lookup: CDR1 SEHNR, CDR2 FQNEAQ (reference sequence). V was shortened by 6 bases and J by 2 bases, with 10 bases between the two germline ends. The CDR3 contains 13 residues. CDR3 in DNA: TGTGCCAGCAGTTCGGGGGGAAACACTGAAGCTTTCTTT. Protein: CASSSGGNTEAFF.

The chain employs TRBV6-5 and TRBJ2-7, with 7 bases matching TRBD2. Germline CDR1 reads MNHEY; CDR2 reads SVGAGI. The CDR3 totals 15 residues. J lost 5 bases, V lost 2 bases, and 9 bases had no gene match. The CDR3 loop reads CASSYPTGTINEQYF. CDR3 sequence (DNA): TGTGCCAGCAGTTACCCGACCGGGACTATTAACGAGCAGTACTTC.

This clone was detected a few times. The chain is built from TRBV13 and TRBJ2-1; 7 bases align to TRBD2. CDR1 is PRHDT and CDR2 is FYEKMQ in the germline V gene (reference sequence). The length of the CDR3 is 13 residues. Trimming took 10 bases from V and 3 from J; bases not matched to a gene: 6. The CDR3 DNA follows: TGTGCCACAGGAGGACTAGGCTACAATGAGCAGTTCTTC. It specifies CATGGLGYNEQFF.

The V and J genes are TRBV27 and TRBJ1-1; D unclear. The CDR3 runs to 16 residues. Germline lookup yields CDR1 MNHEY and CDR2 SMNVEV (reference sequence). V dropped 2 bases and J dropped 1 base, with 14 bases sitting between them. The CDR3, as DNA: TGTGCCAGCAGTTTAAAATTTCGGCGACAGAACACTGAAGCTTTCTTT. Translated: CASSLKFRRQNTEAFF.

By proportion, this clone is medium-sized (0.01 to 0.1%). This chain links TRBV4-1 with TRBJ2-7, with 8 bases lining up with TRBD2. This CDR3 has 15 residues. V dropped 3 bases and J dropped 3; count of bases not matched to a gene: 7. Germline assignment: CDR1 MGHRA and CDR2 YSYEKL. CDR3 bases: TGCGCCAGCAGCCATGAGGGACTAGGGGTCTACGAGCAGTACTTC. This gives the protein CASSHEGLGVYEQYF.

The table lists this clone with a count of one. The V and J genes are TRBV2 and TRBJ2-2; 11 positions agree with TRBD1. The CDR3 loop spans 17 amino acids. J gave up 7 bases and V 5 bases, and 12 bases lay outside the gene matches. Germline V gene sequence: CDR1 SNHLY, CDR2 FYNNEI. CDR3 nucleotides: TGTGCCAGCAGTAGGACAGGGGGCTATCGTGTTGGCGGGGAGCTGTTTTTT. Protein sequence: CASSRTGGYRVGGELFF.

This clone was seen a single time. The conserved final phenylalanine or tryptophan is absent from the CDR3, which likely points to a read error. The chain has TRBV27 and TRBJ1-2, with D possibly TRBD1 on 6 matching bases. Germline loops: CDR1 MNHEY, CDR2 SMNVEV (reference sequence). Trimming stripped 5 bases from V and 4 bases from J, with 20 bases between. The CDR3 has 16 amino acids. In nucleotides, the CDR3 is TGTGCCAGCAGTACCAGACAGGACCCCCACATCTATGGCTACACCCTC. Its protein is CASSTRQDPHIYGYTL.

The V and J genes are TRBV7-9 and TRBJ2-7; TRBD2 agrees at 12 bases. Germline CDR1 SEHNR, CDR2 FQNEAQ (reference sequence). This CDR3 is built from 16 residues. V was clipped by 5 bases and J by 0 bases; unmatched bases: 5. The CDR3: CASSLRTSGNSYEQYF. CDR3 in DNA: TGTGCCAGCAGCCTCCGGACTAGCGGGAACTCCTACGAGCAGTACTTC.

As regards this clone: One junction end disagrees with the germline gene, perhaps due to a read error. The gene calls are TRBV6-1 and TRBJ1-6, with D hard to call. The CDR3 runs 18 residues. The germline V gene encodes CDR1 MNHNS and CDR2 SASEGT. Here the CDR3 DNA reads TGTGCCAGCAGTAAAGCCCCTGGGTCGGGCTCCTATAATTCACCCCTCCACTTT. Protein: CASSKAPGSGSYNSPLHF.

The V and J genes are TRBV7-2 and TRBJ2-3, with TRBD1 matching 8 bases. Germline CDR1 reads SGHTA; CDR2 reads FQGNSA. V shed 4 bases, J shed 2 bases, and the junction held 8 bases outside the gene matches. The CDR3 extends over 16 amino acids. The DNA for the CDR3 is TGTGCCAGCAGCTCCCCGACAGGGGTTTACACAGATACGCAGTATTTT. Protein: CASSSPTGVYTDTQYF.

The chain uses TRBV30 and TRBJ1-6; D not resolved. Trimming took 4 bases from V and 0 from J, leaving 7 bases between them. There are 14 residues in the CDR3. Germline CDR1 is GTSNPN and CDR2 is SVGIG (reference sequence). The CDR3 DNA reads as TGTGCCTGGACGTTTCGCTCCTATAATTCACCCCTCCACTTT. Translation: CAWTFRSYNSPLHF. Filled out from reference TRBV30 and TRBJ1-6, the complete variable domain reads SQTIHQWPATLVQPVGSPLSLECTVEGTSNPNLYWYRQAAGRGLQLLFYSVGIGQISSEVPQNLSASRPQDRQFILSSKKLLLSDSGFYLCAWTFRSYNSPLHFGNGTRLTVT.

This sequence joins TRBV4-1 and TRBJ2-3, with TRBD1 identical over 7 bases. V gave up 4 bases and J gave up 1 base; unmatched junction bases: 2. Per the germline V gene, CDR1 is MGHRA and CDR2 is YSYEKL. The CDR3 consists of 14 residues. The CDR3 nucleotides are TGCGCCAGCAGCCTAGACAGGGGCACAGATACGCAGTATTTT. It encodes CASSLDRGTDTQYF.

The V and J genes are TRBV18 and TRBJ2-7, with 8 bases lining up with TRBD2. V lost 6 bases and J lost 0; bases outside the gene matches: 13. CDR3 length equals 17 residues. The germline V gene encodes CDR1 KGHSH and CDR2 LQKENI. Here the CDR3 DNA reads TGTGCCAGCTCCCCCCAAACTAGCGGATTGAGCTCCTACGAGCAGTACTTC. Its protein is CASSPQTSGLSSYEQYF.

The V and J genes are TRBV5-4 and TRBJ1-2, with D possibly matching TRBD1 (6 bases). The CDR3 is 17 amino acids. The germline gives CDR1 SGHNT, CDR2 YYREEE (reference sequence). Trimming removed 4 bases from V and 4 bases from J, with 23 bases in between. The CDR3 coding sequence is TGTGCCAGCAGCCCGGGACAAGGAAACGAGGGGCTCTATGGCTACACCTTC. Protein product: CASSPGQGNEGLYGYTF.